Described below is a single T cell receptor beta chain sequence and its context. In the original processing: How many nucleated cells were present was estimated from reference gene primer amplification. TCRdb keeps only in-frame clones here, not all; method: immunoSEQ multiplex PCR. V, J and clone size were drawn from that table, and D and trimming were deduced from the DNA. The sample holds more than 65,000 clones, roughly 91% seen once. These data come from a study of blood T cell repertoires in COVID-19. Overall study: PBMCs, B-cell-depleted T cells, or T cells provided the cDNA or gDNA that made up the material.

V gave up 6 bases and J gave up 4 bases; unmatched junction bases: 5. Germline lookup yields CDR1 MNHEY and CDR2 SVGAGI. The CDR3 contains 13 residues. The chain combines TRBV6-5 with TRBJ1-1; 7 bases match TRBD1. The source material was peripheral blood. This TCR derives from a man aged 50-60 years with active COVID-19. CDR3 residues: CASSQGGITEAFF. CDR3 nucleotides: TGTGCCAGCAGCCAGGGGGGTATCACTGAAGCTTTCTTT.